This TCR beta chain is from a study of prognosis after radiotherapy for stage I lung cancer. In its sample, this clonotype ranks as medium-sized (0.01 to 0.1%). Genomic DNA served as the source from which two-round multiplex PCR generated TCR beta CDR3 amplicons. The first PCR round targeted every TRBV and TRBJ gene with specific primers. In TCRdb, the multiplex PCR reads were re-called with MiXCR into one record per CDR3 protein. The sample consists of some 14,000 distinct CDR3 sequences, roughly a third of them appearing once. The CDR3 runs 14 residues. The germline V gene has CDR1 MDHEN and CDR2 SYDVKM. V was cut by 3 bases and J by 9 bases, with 15 bases left in between.

The clonotype was recovered from a donor at least 50 years old with non-small cell lung cancer. The chain links TRBV28 to TRBJ1-3; D possibly corresponds to TRBD1 (6 bases). The material was PBMCs, obtained before or after stereotactic body radiation therapy (not recorded which). This CDR3 is CASSLLGGAVTIYF. In DNA, the CDR3 is TGTGCCAGCAGTTTGCTTGGGGGCGCGGTCACCATATATTTT.